This TCR beta chain was sequenced during a study of T cells in tuberculosis. Study-level results: Active tuberculosis alpha repertoires lay closer to GMM-specific TCRs than controls'. Active tuberculosis cases were adults; controls were adolescents.

Here immunoSEQ multiplex PCR was the method, and the copy in TCRdb shows in-frame clones only, minus some. The sample yields fewer than 55,000 clones, nearly 95% seen once. The germline V gene has CDR1 SGDLS and CDR2 YYNGEE. The CDR3 spans 15 residues. Trimming removed 3 bases from V and 4 bases from J; junction bases left unmatched: 7. Turning to this clone: Its antigen is unknown.

The V gene is TRBV9, the J gene TRBJ1-2; 9 bases align to TRBD1. What was sequenced was PBMCs. The receptor was isolated from a donor aged 5-35 years with latent tuberculosis or without tuberculosis infection. In DNA form, the CDR3 reads TGTGCCAGCAGCGCGCGGACAGGGGTAGTCTATGGCTACACCTTC. It yields the protein CASSARTGVVYGYTF.